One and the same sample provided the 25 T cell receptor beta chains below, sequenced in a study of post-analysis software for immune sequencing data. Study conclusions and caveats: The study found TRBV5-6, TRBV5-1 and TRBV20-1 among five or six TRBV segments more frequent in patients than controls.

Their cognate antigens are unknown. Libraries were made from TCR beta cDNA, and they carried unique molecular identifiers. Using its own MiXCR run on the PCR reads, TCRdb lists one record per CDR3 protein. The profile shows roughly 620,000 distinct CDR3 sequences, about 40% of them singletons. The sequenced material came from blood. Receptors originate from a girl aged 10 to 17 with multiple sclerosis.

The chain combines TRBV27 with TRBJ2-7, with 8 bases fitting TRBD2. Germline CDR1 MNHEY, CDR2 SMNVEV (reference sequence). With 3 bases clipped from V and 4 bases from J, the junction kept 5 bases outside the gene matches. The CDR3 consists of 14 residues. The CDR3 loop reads CASSFGGRTYEQYF. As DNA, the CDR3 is TGTGCCAGCAGTTTCGGCGGGAGGACATACGAGCAGTACTTC.

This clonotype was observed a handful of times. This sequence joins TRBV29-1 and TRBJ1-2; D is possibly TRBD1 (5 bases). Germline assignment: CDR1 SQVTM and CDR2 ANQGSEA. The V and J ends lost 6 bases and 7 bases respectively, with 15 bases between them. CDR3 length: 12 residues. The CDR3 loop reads CSVWDPLPGYTF. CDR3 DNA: TGCAGCGTGTGGGACCCTTTGCCTGGCTACACCTTC.

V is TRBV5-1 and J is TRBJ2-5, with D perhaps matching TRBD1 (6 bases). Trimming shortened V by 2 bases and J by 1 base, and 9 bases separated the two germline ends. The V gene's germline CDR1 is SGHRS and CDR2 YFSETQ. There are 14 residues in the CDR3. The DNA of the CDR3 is TGCGCCAGCAGCTTACAAGGGGGCCAAGAGACCCAGTACTTC. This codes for CASSLQGGQETQYF.

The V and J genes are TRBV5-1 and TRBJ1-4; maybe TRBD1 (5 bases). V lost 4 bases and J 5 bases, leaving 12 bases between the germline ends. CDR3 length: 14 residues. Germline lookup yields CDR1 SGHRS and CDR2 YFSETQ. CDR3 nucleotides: TGCGCCAGCAGCGGGTTGGGGCCGAATGAAAAACTGTTTTTT. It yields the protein CASSGLGPNEKLFF.

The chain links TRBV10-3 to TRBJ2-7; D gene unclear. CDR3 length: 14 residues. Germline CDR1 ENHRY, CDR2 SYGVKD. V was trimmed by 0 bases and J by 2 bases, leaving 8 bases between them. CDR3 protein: CAISESQETYEQYF. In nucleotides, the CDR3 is TGTGCCATCAGTGAGTCCCAGGAGACCTACGAGCAGTACTTC.

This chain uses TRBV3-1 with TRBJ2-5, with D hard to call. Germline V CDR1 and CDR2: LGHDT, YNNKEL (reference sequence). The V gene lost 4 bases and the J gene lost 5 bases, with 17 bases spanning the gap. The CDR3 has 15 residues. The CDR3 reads CASSPGAYSQETQYF. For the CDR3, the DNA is TGTGCCAGCAGCCCCGGCGCTTACAGTCAGGAGACCCAGTACTTC.

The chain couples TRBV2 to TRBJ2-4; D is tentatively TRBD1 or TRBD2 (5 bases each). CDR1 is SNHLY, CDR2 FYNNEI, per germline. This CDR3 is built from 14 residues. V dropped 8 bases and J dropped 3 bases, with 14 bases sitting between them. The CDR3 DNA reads TGTGCCAGCTGGGACGGGGTGGGCAAAAACATTCAGTACTTC. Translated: CASWDGVGKNIQYF.

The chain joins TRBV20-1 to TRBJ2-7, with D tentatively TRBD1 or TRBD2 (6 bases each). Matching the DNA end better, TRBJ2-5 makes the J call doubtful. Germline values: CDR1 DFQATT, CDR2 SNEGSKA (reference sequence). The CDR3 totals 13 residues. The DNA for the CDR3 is TGCAGTGCTGGGCTAAAAGGGGGGGAGACCCAGTACTTC. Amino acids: CSAGLKGGETQYF.

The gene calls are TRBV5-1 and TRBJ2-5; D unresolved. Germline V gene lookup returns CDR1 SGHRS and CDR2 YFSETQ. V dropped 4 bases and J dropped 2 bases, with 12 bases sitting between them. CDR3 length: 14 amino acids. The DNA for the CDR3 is TGCGCCAGCAGCAACCAGCAGCCTCAAGAGACCCAGTACTTC. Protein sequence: CASSNQQPQETQYF.

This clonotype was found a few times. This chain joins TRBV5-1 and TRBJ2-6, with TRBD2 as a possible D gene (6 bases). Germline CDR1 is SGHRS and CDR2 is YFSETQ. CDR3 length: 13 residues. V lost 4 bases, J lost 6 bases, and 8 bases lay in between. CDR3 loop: CASSRREANVLTF. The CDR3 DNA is TGCGCCAGCAGCCGGAGGGAGGCCAACGTCCTGACTTTC.

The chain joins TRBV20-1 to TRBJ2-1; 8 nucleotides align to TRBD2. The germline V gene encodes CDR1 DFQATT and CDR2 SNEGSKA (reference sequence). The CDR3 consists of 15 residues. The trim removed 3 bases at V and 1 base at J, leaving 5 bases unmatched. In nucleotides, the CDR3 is TGCAGTGCTAGCGGGAGGGAGATTTCCTACAATGAGCAGTTCTTC. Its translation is CSASGREISYNEQFF.

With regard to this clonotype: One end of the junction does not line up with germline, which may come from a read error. DNA for the CDR3: TGTGTCAGCCGAGAGAGGGGCCCAGAGGCAGAGACCCAGTACTTC. Protein: CVSRERGPEAETQYF. The genes are TRBV12-3 or TRBV12-4 and TRBJ2-5; D might be TRBD1 or TRBD2, each matching 5 bases. This CDR3 has 15 amino acids.

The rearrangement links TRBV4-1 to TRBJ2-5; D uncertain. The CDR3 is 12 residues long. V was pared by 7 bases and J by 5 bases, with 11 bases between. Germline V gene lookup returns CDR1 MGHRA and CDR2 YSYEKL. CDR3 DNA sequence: TGCGCCAGCATGTCCGATGGCGAGACCCAGTACTTC. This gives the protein CASMSDGETQYF.

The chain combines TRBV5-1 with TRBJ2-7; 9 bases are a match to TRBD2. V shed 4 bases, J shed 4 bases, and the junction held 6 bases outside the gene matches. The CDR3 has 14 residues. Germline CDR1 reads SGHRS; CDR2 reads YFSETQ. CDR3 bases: TGCGCCAGCAGCCCCGGTAGCGGGAGTTACGAGCAGTACTTC. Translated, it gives CASSPGSGSYEQYF.

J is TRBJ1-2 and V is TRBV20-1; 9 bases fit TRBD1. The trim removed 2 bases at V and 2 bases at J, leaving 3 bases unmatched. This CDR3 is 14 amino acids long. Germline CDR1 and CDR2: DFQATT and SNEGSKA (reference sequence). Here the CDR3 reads CSARKGQGNYGYTF. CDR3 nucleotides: TGCAGTGCTAGAAAAGGACAGGGGAACTATGGCTACACCTTC.

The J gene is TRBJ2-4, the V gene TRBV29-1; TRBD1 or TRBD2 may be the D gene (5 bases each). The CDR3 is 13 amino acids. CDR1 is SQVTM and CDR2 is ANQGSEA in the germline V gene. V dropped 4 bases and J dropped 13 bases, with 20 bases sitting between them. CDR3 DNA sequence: TGCAGCGTTGCCACGGGGCTCGAAAGGGAGCAGTACTTC. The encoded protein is CSVATGLEREQYF.

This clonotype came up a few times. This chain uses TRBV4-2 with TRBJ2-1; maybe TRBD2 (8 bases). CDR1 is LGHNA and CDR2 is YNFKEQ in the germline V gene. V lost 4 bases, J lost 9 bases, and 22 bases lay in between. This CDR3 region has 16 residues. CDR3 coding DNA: TGTGCCAGCAGCCGGGCGACTAGCGAGGGGGCCGGTGAGCAGTTCTTC. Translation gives CASSRATSEGAGEQFF.

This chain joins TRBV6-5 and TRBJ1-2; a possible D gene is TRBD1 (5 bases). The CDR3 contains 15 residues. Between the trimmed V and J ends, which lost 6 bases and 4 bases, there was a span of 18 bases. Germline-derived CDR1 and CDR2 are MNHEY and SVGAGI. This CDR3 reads CASSYHTGRPYGYTF. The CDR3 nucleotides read TGTGCCAGCAGCTACCACACGGGACGGCCCTATGGCTACACCTTC.

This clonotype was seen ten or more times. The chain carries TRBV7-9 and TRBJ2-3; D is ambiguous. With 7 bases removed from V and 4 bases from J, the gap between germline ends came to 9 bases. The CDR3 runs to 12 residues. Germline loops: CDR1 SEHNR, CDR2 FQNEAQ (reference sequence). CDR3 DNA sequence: TGTGCCAGCAACAAAGGGCCAGATACGCAGTATTTT. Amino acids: CASNKGPDTQYF.

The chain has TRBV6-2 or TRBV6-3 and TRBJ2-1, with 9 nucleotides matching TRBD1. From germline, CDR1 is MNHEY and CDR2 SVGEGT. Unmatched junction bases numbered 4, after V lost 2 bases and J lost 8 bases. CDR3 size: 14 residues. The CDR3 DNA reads TGTGCCAGCAGTTACGGGACAGGGTGGGATGAGCAGTTCTTC. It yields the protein CASSYGTGWDEQFF.

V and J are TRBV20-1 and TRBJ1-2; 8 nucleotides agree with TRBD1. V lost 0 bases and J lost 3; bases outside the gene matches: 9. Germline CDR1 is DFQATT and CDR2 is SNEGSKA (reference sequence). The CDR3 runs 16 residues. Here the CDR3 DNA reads TGCAGTGCTAGAGATCATGGACAGGGAATGGACTATGGCTACACCTTC. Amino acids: CSARDHGQGMDYGYTF.

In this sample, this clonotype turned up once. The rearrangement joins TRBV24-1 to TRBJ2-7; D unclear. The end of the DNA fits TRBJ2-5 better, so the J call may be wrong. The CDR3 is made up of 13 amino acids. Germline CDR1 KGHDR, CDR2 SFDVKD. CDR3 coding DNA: TGTGCCACCAGTGATTTGCTTAGGGAGACCCAGTACTTC. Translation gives CATSDLLRETQYF.

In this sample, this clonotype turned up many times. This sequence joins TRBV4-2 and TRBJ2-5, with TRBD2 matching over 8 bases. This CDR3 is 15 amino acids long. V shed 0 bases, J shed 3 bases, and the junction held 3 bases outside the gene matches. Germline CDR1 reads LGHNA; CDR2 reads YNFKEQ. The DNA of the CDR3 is TGTGCCAGCAGCCAAGAGGGAGCGGGGGAAGAGACCCAGTACTTC. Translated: CASSQEGAGEETQYF.

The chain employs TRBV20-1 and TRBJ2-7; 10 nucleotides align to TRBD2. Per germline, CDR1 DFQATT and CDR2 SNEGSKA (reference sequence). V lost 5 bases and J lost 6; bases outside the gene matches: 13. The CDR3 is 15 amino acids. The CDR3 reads CSAFGGTSAPGEQYF. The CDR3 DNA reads TGCAGTGCTTTCGGGGGGACTAGCGCGCCAGGCGAGCAGTACTTC.

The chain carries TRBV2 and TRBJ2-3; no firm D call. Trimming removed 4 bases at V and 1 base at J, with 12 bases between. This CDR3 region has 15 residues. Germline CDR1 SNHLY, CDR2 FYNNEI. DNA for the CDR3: TGTGCCAGCAGTGCCCTAGGCTACCGCACAGATACGCAGTATTTT. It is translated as CASSALGYRTDTQYF.